This section outlines one T cell receptor beta chain sequence together with its context. The CDR3 runs to 14 residues. Trimming took 4 bases from V and 4 from J, leaving 14 bases between them. CDR1 is MNHEY, CDR2 SVGAGI, per germline. The data were taken from a study of blood T cell repertoires in COVID-19. Profiled with immunoSEQ multiplex PCR; TCRdb holds only in-frame clones, not every one. The repertoire consists of around 250,000 clones, with roughly 88% occurring once and the leading ten covering approximately 0.7%. The sample was peripheral blood. This chain links TRBV6-5 with TRBJ2-7, with unresolved D. The source is a human donor in a cohort sampled during active COVID-19. CDR3 nucleotide sequence: TGTGCCAGCAGTTTTTCCAGGATACCTTACGAGCAGTACTTC. Translated, it gives CASSFSRIPYEQYF.